The next 6 T cell receptor beta chains were all read from a single sample in a study of human T cells and chemical hapten exposure. The library gave individual cDNA molecules unique molecular identifiers. MiXCR, applied by TCRdb to the reads, yields one record per CDR3 protein. The repertoire has about 2,800 distinct CDR3 sequences, about 43% of them found once; the top ten carry over 9.5%. The treatment: therapeutic diphenylcyclopropenone sensitization with weekly scalp DPC. Specimen: whole blood, collected before DPC sensitization or 2, 6, or about 24 weeks after (not recorded which). The receptors come from an adult with alopecia areata. Some clones in this sample may be carry-over from other donors' samples. This table probably holds off-target reads from a library built for another chain.

This clonotype has only a few counts. V is TRBV14 and J is TRBJ2-1; D possibly corresponds to TRBD1 (6 bases). V was shortened by 0 bases and J by 2 bases, with 14 bases between the two germline ends. CDR1 is SGHDN and CDR2 is FVKESK in the germline V gene. This CDR3 region has 17 residues. This CDR3 reads CASSQDVRQGPYNEQFF. The CDR3 DNA sequence: TGTGCCAGCAGCCAAGATGTTCGGCAGGGGCCCTACAATGAGCAGTTCTTC.

The V and J genes are TRBV27 and TRBJ2-1, with D perhaps being TRBD1 or TRBD2 (6 bases each). The CDR3 consists of 14 residues. In germline, CDR1 is MNHEY, CDR2 SMNVEV (reference sequence). With 6 bases removed from V and 6 bases from J, the gap between germline ends came to 15 bases. CDR3 in amino acids: CASRRGGRVNEQFF. As DNA, the CDR3 is TGTGCCAGCAGACGAGGGGGGCGCGTCAATGAGCAGTTCTTC.

Points on this clonotype: The junction does not match germline at one end; this may be a read error. The chain links TRBV28 to TRBJ2-5; the D gene is possibly TRBD1 (6 bases). Germline lookup yields CDR1 MDHEN and CDR2 SYDVKM. The CDR3 runs 12 residues. The CDR3 here is CASSSVGDKADF. CDR3 DNA sequence: TGTGCCAGCTCCTCCGTAGGGGACAAGGCCGACTTC. The whole variable domain, filled in from reference TRBV28 and TRBJ2-5, reads DVKVTQSSRYLVKRTGEKVFLECVQDMDHENMFWYRQDPGLGLRLIYFSYDVKMKEKGDIPEGYSVSREKKERFSLILESASTNQTSMYLCASSSVGDKADFGPGTRLLVL.

This clonotype was recorded a few times. CDR3 DNA: TGCAGTGCTAGAGGACTTCACACCGGGGAGCTGTTTTTT. Encoded protein: CSARGLHTGELFF. V and J are TRBV20-1 and TRBJ2-2; D is unresolved. The V end lost 1 base, the J end lost 3 bases, and 6 bases lay between the germline ends. Germline CDR1 reads DFQATT; CDR2 reads SNEGSKA (reference sequence). The CDR3 contains 13 residues.

The CDR3 sequence is CASSGPGHLISGANVLTF. DNA of the CDR3: TGTGCCAGCAGTGGCCCGGGACACCTTATCTCTGGGGCCAACGTCCTGACTTTC. The chain employs TRBV25-1 and TRBJ2-6, with TRBD1 as a possible D gene (6 bases). CDR1 is MGHDK and CDR2 is SYGVNS in the germline V gene. This CDR3 contains 18 residues. Trimming took off 4 bases at V and 0 bases at J, with 16 bases between the two ends.

The chain carries TRBV12-3 or TRBV12-4 and TRBJ2-1, with TRBD1 as a possible D gene (5 bases). Trimming stripped 6 bases from V and 7 bases from J, with 19 bases between. The CDR3 covers 15 residues. CDR3 protein: CASSPNQGSLNEQFF. CDR3 nucleotide sequence: TGTGCCAGCAGCCCGAACCAGGGTAGCCTTAATGAGCAGTTCTTC.